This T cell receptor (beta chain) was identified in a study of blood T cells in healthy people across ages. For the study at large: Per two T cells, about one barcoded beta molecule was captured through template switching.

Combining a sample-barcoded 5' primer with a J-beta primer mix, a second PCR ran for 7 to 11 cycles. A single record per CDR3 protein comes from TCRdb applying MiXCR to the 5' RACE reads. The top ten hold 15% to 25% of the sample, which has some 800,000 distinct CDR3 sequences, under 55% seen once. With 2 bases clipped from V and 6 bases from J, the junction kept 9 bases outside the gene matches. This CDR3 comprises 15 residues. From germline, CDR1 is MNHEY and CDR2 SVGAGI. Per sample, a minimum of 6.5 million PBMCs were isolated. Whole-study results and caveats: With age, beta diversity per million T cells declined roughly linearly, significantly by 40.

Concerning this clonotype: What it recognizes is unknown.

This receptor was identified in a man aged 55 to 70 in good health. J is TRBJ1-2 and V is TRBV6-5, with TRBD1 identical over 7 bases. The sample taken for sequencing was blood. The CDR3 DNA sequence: TGTGCCAGCAGTTACCGTGAACAGGGGAGCGATGGCTACACCTTC. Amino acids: CASSYREQGSDGYTF.